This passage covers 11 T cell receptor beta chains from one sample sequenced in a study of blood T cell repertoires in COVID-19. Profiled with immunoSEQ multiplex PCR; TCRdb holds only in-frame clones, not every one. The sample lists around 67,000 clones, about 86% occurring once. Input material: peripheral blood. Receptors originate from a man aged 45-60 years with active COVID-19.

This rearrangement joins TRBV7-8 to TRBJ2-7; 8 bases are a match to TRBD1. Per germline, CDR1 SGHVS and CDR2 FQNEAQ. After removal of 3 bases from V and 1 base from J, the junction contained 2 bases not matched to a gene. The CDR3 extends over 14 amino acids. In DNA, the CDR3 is TGTGCCAGCAGCTTGGACAGGGAGTCCTACGAGCAGTACTTC. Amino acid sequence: CASSLDRESYEQYF.

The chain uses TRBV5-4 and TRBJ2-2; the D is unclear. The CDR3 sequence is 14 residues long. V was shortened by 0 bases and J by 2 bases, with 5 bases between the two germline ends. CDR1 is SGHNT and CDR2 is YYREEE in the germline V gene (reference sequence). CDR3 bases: TGTGCCAGCAGCTTGGAACTCAACACCGGGGAGCTGTTTTTT. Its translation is CASSLELNTGELFF.

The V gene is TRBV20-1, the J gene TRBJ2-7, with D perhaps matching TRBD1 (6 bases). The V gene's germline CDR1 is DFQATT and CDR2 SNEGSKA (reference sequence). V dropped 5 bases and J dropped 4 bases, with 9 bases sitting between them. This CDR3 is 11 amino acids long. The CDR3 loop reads CSAWGLYEQYF. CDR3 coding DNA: TGCAGTGCTTGGGGGCTATACGAGCAGTACTTC.

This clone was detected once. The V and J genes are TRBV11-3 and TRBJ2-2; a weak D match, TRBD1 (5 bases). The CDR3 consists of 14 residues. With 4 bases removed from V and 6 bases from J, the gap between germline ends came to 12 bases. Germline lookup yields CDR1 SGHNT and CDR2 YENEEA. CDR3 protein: CASSWQGISGELFF. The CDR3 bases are TGTGCCAGCAGCTGGCAGGGAATATCCGGGGAGCTGTTTTTT.

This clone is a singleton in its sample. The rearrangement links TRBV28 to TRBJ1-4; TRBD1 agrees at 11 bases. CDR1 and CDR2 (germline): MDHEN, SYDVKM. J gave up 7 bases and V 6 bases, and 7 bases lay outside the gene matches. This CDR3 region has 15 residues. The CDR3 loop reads CASRSHGTGGEKLFF. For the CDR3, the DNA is TGTGCCAGCAGATCCCACGGGACAGGGGGTGAAAAACTGTTTTTT.

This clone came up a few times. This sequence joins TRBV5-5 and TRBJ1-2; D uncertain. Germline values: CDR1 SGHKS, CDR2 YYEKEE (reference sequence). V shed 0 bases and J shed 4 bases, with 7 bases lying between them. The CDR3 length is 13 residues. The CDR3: CASSLVRSYGYTF. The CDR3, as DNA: TGTGCCAGCAGCTTGGTTCGCAGCTATGGCTACACCTTC.

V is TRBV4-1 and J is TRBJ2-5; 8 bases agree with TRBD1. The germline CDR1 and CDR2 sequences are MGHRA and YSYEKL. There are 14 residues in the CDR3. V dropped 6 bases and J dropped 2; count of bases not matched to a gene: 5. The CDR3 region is CASSPRTGQETQYF. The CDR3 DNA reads TGCGCCAGCAGTCCCCGGACAGGGCAAGAGACCCAGTACTTC.

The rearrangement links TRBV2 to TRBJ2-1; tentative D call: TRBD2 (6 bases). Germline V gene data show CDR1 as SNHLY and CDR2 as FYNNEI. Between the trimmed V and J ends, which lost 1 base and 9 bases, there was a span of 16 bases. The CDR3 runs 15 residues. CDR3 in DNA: TGTGCCAGCAGTGAAGAGGAGGGCCGTTCCACTGAGCAGTTCTTC. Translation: CASSEEEGRSTEQFF. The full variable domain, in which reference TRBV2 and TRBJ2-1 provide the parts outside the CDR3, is EPEVTQTPSHQVTQMGQEVILRCVPISNHLYFYWYRQILGQKVEFLVSFYNNEISEKSEIFDDQFSVERPDGSNFTLKIRSTKLEDSAMYFCASSEEEGRSTEQFFGPGTRLTVL.

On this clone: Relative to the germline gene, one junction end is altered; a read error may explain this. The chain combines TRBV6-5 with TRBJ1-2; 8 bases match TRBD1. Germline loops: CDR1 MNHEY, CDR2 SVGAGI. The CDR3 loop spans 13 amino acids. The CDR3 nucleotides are TGTGCCAGCAGCTACTTCACCGGGACAGGCAACACCTTC. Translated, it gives CASSYFTGTGNTF.

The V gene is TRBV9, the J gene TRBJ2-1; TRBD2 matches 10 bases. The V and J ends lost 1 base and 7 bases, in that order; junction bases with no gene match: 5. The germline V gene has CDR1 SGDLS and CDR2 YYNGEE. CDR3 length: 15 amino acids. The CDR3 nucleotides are TGTGCCAGCAGCGTATCTAGCGGGAGACAGAATGAGCAGTTCTTC. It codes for CASSVSSGRQNEQFF.

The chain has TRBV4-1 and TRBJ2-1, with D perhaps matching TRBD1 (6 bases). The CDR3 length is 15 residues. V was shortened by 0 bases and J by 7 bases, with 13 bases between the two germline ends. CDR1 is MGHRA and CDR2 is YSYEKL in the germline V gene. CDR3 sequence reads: CASSQDWGRGNEQFF. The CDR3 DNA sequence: TGCGCCAGCAGCCAAGATTGGGGCAGGGGAAATGAGCAGTTCTTC.